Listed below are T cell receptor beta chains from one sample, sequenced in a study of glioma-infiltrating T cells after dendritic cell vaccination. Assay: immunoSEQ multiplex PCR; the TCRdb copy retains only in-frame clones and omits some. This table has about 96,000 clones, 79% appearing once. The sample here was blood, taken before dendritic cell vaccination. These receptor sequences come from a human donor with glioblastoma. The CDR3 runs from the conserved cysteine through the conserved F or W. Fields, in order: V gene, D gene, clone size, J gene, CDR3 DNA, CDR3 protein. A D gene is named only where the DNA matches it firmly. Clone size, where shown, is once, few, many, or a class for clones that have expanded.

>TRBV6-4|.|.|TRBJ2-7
TGTGCCCCGGCCCCTAGCTCCTACGAGCAGTACTTC
CAPAPSSYEQYF
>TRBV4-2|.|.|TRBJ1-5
TGTGCCAGCAGCCGACCAGGGGAAGAGCCCCAGCATTTT
CASSRPGEEPQHF
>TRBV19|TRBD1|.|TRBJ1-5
TGTGCCAGTAGGAAGGGACAGGGCTTAGGGCAGCCCCAGCATTTT
CASRKGQGLGQPQHF
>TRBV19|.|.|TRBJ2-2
TGTGCCAGTAGTCGTTTCGGAGATACCGGGGAGCTGTTTTTT
CASSRFGDTGELFF
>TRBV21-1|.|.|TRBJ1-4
TGTGCCAGCAGCAAAAGGGACAGGGTGAGGAAACTGTTTTTT
CASSKRDRVRKLFF
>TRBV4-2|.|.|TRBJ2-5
TGTGCCAGCAGCCAAGATCGGAGGGAGACCCAGTACTTC
CASSQDRRETQYF
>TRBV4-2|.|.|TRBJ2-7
TGTGCCAGCAGCCAGGTTGGGATAGCGAGAGCCCCCTACGAGCAGTACTTC
CASSQVGIARAPYEQYF
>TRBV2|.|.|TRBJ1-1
TGTGCCAGCACCGGACTAACTGAAGCTTTCTTT
CASTGLTEAFF
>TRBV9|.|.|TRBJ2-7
TGTGCCAGCAGCGTAGGGGTTAGCGGTTTCTACGAGCAGTACTTC
CASSVGVSGFYEQYF
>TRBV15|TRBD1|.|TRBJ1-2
TGTGCCACCAGCAGAGATTTCCGGGACAGCTTATATGGCTACACCTTC
CATSRDFRDSLYGYTF
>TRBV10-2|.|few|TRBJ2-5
TGCGCCAGCAGAGGCCTAGCTCCAGAGACCCAGTACTTC
CASRGLAPETQYF
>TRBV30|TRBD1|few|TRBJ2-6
TGTGCCTGGAATAGACAGGGCGCTGGGGCCAACGTCCTGACTTTC
CAWNRQGAGANVLTF
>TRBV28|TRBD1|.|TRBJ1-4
TGTGCCAGCAGTTGGGACAGGGGGCGGGAAAAACTGTTTTTT
CASSWDRGREKLFF
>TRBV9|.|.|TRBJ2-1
TGTGCCAGCAGCGTAGTTCGGCCTAGCGTTCCCCTCTCCTACAATGAGCAGTTCTTC
CASSVVRPSVPLSYNEQFF
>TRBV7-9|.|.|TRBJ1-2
TGTGCCAGCAGCCCCTTAATAGCCAACTATGGCTACACCTTC
CASSPLIANYGYTF
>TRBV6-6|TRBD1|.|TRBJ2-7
TGTGCCAGTGCCCGGGACAGGGACAACGAGCAGTACTTC
CASARDRDNEQYF
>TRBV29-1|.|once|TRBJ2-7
TGCAGCGTCGGGACACAGAGCTACGAGCAGTACTTC
CSVGTQSYEQYF
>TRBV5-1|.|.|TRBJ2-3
TGCGCCAGCAGCTTGGCCGGAAGGAGTACGCAGTATTTT
CASSLAGRSTQYF
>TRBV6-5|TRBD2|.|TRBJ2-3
TGTGCCAGCAGTTACTCCTTCGCGGGGGTCGGGGATACGCAGTATTTT
CASSYSFAGVGDTQYF
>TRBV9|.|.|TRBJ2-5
TGTGCCAGCAGCCCGGACTCAATTAGCCTTCAAGAGACCCAGTACTTC
CASSPDSISLQETQYF
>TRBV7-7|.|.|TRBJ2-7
TGTGCTAGCAGCCCCGACGGACTTGACTACGAGCAGTACTTC
CASSPDGLDYEQYF
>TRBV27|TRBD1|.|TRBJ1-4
TGTGCCAGCAGTTTAAGGACAGGGAATAATGAAAAACTGTTTTTT
CASSLRTGNNEKLFF
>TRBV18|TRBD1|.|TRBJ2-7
TGTGCCAGCTCCCCACCGACAGGGGTTCGGGAGTACTTC
CASSPPTGVREYF
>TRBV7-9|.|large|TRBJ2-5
TGTGCCAGCAGCTTAGTGGCCCAGCAAGAGACCCAGTACTTC
CASSLVAQQETQYF
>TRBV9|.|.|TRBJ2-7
TGTGCCAGCAGCCCCACCGGGAAGGTCTACGAGCAGTACTTC
CASSPTGKVYEQYF
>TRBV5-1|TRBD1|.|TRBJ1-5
TGCGCCAGCAGTCCCGACAGGGGCAGCAATCAGCCCCAGCATTTT
CASSPDRGSNQPQHF
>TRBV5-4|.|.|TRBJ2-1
TGTGCCAGCAGCGGTGATCGGCTAGTCTACAATGAGCAGTTCTTC
CASSGDRLVYNEQFF